The clone carrying this TCR beta chain was recorded at least ten times. The antigen is undetermined. The data originate from a study of regulatory T cells in long-lasting Graves disease. Sequencing libraries for TCR beta were prepared with iRepertoire HTBI primers and Arm-PCR of CDR3 regions. TCRdb analysed the multiplex PCR reads with MiXCR anew, one entry per CDR3 protein. Of 320,000 or so distinct CDR3 sequences in the sample, over 15% are singletons; the top ten hold about 40%. The time point was: newly diagnosed GD, antithyroid drugs for less than 3 months. Following extraction of RNA from PBMCs, that RNA was used to make the TCR library. Study-level findings and limits: Relative to newly diagnosed Graves' patients, persistent ones had lower TCR diversity. No thyroid tissue was studied; the work used peripheral blood only.

Material: peripheral blood mononuclear cells (PBMCs), obtained at new diagnosis, from a patient treated with antithyroid drugs. The TCR comes from a female donor with Graves disease.

In DNA form, the CDR3 reads TGTGCCAGCAGCCAAGACGAGAGAAGGGGCCAAGAGACCCAGTACTTC. It codes for CASSQDERRGQETQYF. The chain recombines TRBV3-1 with TRBJ2-5; D may be TRBD1 (5 bases). Deletions cut 0 bases from V and 1 base from J, with 12 bases between. CDR3 length equals 16 residues. Germline CDR1 reads LGHDT; CDR2 reads YNNKEL (reference sequence).